This TCR beta chain was retrieved from a study of T cell repertoires in aging, cancer and after chemotherapy. Study background: Patients with glioblastoma brain tumors were sampled before and after temozolomide-based therapy. Study-wide results and limits: The repertoire data cannot show anything about immunological memory following chemotherapy. Compared with age-matched healthy donors, untreated hematological or solid cancer patients showed higher blood TCR clonality. Loss of evenness, beyond lost richness, contributed to age-related TCR diversity decline in cancer patients.

Worth noting for this clonotype: Its cognate antigen is unknown.

This CDR3 is built from 15 residues. The J segment lost 10 bases and the V segment lost 2 bases, leaving 4 bases of the junction unmatched. Peripheral blood genomic DNA, not sorted cells or RNA, was the template. A mixed TRB-A/B primer pool amplified rearranged TRB by multiplex touch-down PCR. MiXCR, run by TCRdb on the multiplex PCR reads, gives a single entry per CDR3 protein. This sample has roughly 5,600 distinct CDR3 sequences, with approximately 30% found just once. The rearrangement uses TRBV12-3 or TRBV12-4 and TRBJ2-1; TRBD2 aligns across 14 bases. This TCR was sampled from a human donor with a solid tumor. The sample was blood. The CDR3: CASSLSGLAGVEQFF. CDR3 sequence (DNA): TGTGCCAGCAGTTTATCGGGACTAGCGGGAGTGGAGCAGTTCTTC.